The rows below give T cell receptor beta chains drawn from one sample of a study of cytomegalovirus exposure and HLA in healthy donors. Data came from immunoSEQ multiplex PCR; TCRdb stores just in-frame clones and leaves some out. The sample holds about 200,000 clones, 79% seen once. Sequencing input: PBMCs. The receptors originated from a girl aged 5 to 17 in good health and CMV-seropositive. Each CDR3 is given with its conserved first and last residue. A D gene is named only where the DNA matches it firmly. Size tells how often a clone was seen (once, few, many) or the class of an expanded clone, and some rows leave it out.

TRBJ2-5,TRBV11-2,TRBD2,13,few,CASSWTSEETQYF,TGTGCCAGCAGCTGGACTAGCGAAGAGACCCAGTACTTC
TRBJ1-2,TRBV4-3,.,17,once,CASSQEGGSPGYYGYTF,TGCGCCAGCAGCCAAGAAGGGGGATCCCCAGGGTACTATGGCTACACCTTC
TRBJ1-1,TRBV7-6,.,13,.,CASSQDSNTEAFF,TGTGCCAGCAGCCAGGACAGTAACACTGAAGCTTTCTTT
TRBJ2-2,TRBV4-3,TRBD2,14,.,CASSPAGGAGELFF,TGCGCCAGCAGCCCCGCGGGGGGGGCCGGGGAGCTGTTTTTT
TRBJ1-2,TRBV30,.,16,.,CAWSSGVDSPNYGYTF,TGTGCCTGGAGCTCCGGAGTGGACAGCCCTAACTATGGCTACACCTTC
TRBJ2-1,TRBV6-5,.,15,.,CASSSTGDSYNEQFF,TGTGCCAGCAGTTCTACAGGTGACTCCTACAATGAGCAGTTCTTC
TRBJ1-2,TRBV4-1,TRBD1,17,.,CASRWGGTGDGNYGYTF,TGCGCCAGCAGATGGGGGGGGACAGGGGATGGGAACTATGGCTACACCTTC
TRBJ2-7,TRBV21-1,.,15,few,CASSKLVGGHSEQYF,TGTGCCAGCAGCAAACTTGTGGGGGGGCACTCCGAGCAGTACTTC
TRBJ2-2,TRBV5-1,TRBD2,14,.,CASRLAGNTGELFF,TGCGCCAGCCGACTAGCGGGGAACACCGGGGAGCTGTTTTTT
TRBJ2-6,TRBV2,.,18,.,CASSSTGLLFSGANVLTF,TGTGCCAGCAGTTCGACAGGATTGCTATTCTCTGGGGCCAACGTCCTGACTTTC
TRBJ1-1,TRBV10-3,TRBD1,15,few,CAISGTGKGDTEAFF,TGTGCCATCAGCGGGACAGGGAAGGGGGACACTGAAGCTTTCTTT
TRBJ2-7,TRBV13,.,14,.,CASSSQGTFSEQYF,TGTGCCAGCAGCTCACAGGGGACTTTTAGCGAGCAGTACTTC
TRBJ2-2,TRBV11-2,.,14,once,CASSFDRLTGELFF,TGTGCCAGCAGCTTCGATCGACTGACCGGGGAGCTGTTTTTT
TRBJ2-4,TRBV7-2,.,15,.,CASSSEVLAKNIQYF,TGTGCCAGCAGCTCGGAGGTACTAGCCAAAAACATTCAGTACTTC
TRBJ2-7,TRBV4-1,TRBD1,15,.,CASSQPRDRSSEQYF,TGCGCCAGCAGCCAACCCCGGGACAGGTCGTCCGAGCAGTACTTC
TRBJ2-7,TRBV30,.,12,.,CAWRTVSYEQYF,TGTGCCTGGAGGACAGTCTCCTACGAGCAGTACTTC
TRBJ2-7,TRBV10-3,.,13,.,CAIKSGGPYEQYF,TGTGCCATCAAGTCCGGGGGACCCTACGAGCAGTACTTC
TRBJ1-4,TRBV19,TRBD1,14,few,CATKQGQENEKLFF,TGTGCCACCAAACAGGGGCAGGAAAATGAAAAACTGTTTTTT
TRBJ2-1,TRBV11-3,.,15,.,CASSLDGGDANEQFF,TGTGCCAGCAGCTTAGACGGCGGGGACGCCAATGAGCAGTTCTTC
TRBJ2-2,TRBV4-2,TRBD2,17,once,CASSPSGTSGYNGELFF,TGTGCCAGCAGCCCATCCGGGACTAGCGGGTATAACGGGGAGCTGTTTTTT
TRBJ2-1,TRBV4-3,TRBD1,16,once,CASSQYLQGAYNEQFF,TGCGCCAGCAGCCAATACTTACAGGGGGCTTACAATGAGCAGTTCTTC
TRBJ1-4,TRBV4-1,.,15,.,CASSQDGLRNEKLFF,TGCGCCAGCAGCCAGGATGGACTGCGTAATGAAAAACTGTTTTTT
TRBJ2-5,TRBV5-4,.,16,.,CASSGRSVADGGAQYF,TGTGCCAGCAGCGGACGATCGGTGGCGGACGGAGGGGCCCAGTACTTC
TRBJ2-2,TRBV2,TRBD1,15,once,CASEGDRGNTGELFF,TGTGCCAGCGAGGGGGACAGGGGGAACACCGGGGAGCTGTTTTTT
TRBJ1-6,TRBV6-1,.,15,few,CASSETSGNNSPLHF,TGTGCCAGCAGTGAAACCTCAGGGAATAATTCACCCCTCCACTTT
TRBJ1-2,TRBV9,.,14,.,CASSVAPQDYGYTF,TGTGCCAGCAGCGTAGCCCCTCAGGACTATGGCTACACCTTC
TRBJ2-7,TRBV4-1,.,15,.,CASSQTDRSTYEQYF,TGCGCCAGCAGCCAAACCGACAGGTCAACCTACGAGCAGTACTTC
TRBJ2-1,TRBV11-2,TRBD2,15,.,CASSSTSGVPNEQFF,TGTGCCAGCAGCTCGACTAGCGGGGTTCCAAATGAGCAGTTCTTC
TRBJ2-5,TRBV13,TRBD2,14,.,CASSASSGGETQYF,TGTGCCAGCAGCGCTTCTAGCGGGGGTGAGACCCAGTACTTC
TRBJ1-2,TRBV7-8,TRBD1,13,.,CASTTGVNYGYTF,TGTGCCAGCACCACAGGGGTTAACTATGGCTACACCTTC
TRBJ2-3,TRBV7-6,.,17,.,CASSLDSHLPWTDTQYF,TGTGCCAGCAGCTTAGATTCGCACCTACCTTGGACAGATACGCAGTATTTT
TRBJ1-1,TRBV29-1,.,10,.,CSATNTEAFF,TGCAGCGCTACGAACACTGAAGCTTTCTTT
TRBJ1-2,TRBV2,TRBD1,14,few,CASSITGTGYGYTF,TGTGCCAGCAGCATTACCGGGACAGGGTATGGCTACACCTTC
TRBJ2-7,TRBV4-1,.,14,.,CASSQDYRVTEQYF,TGCGCCAGCAGCCAAGATTACAGGGTTACCGAGCAGTACTTC
TRBJ2-3,TRBV29-1,TRBD2,15,.,CSGTTSGGPGDTQYF,TGCAGCGGGACTACTAGCGGGGGCCCCGGGGATACGCAGTATTTT
TRBJ2-7,TRBV5-6,.,12,.,CASSGGTAEQYF,TGTGCCAGCAGCGGCGGGACTGCCGAGCAGTACTTC
TRBJ2-3,TRBV25-1,TRBD1,16,few,CASSTGTGTSTDTQYF,TGTGCCAGCAGTACAGGGACAGGAACTAGCACAGATACGCAGTATTTT
TRBJ1-1,TRBV6-6,TRBD1,15,.,CASSKTRGRNTEAFF,TGTGCCAGCAGTAAAACCAGGGGGCGGAACACTGAAGCTTTCTTT
TRBJ2-1,TRBV4-1,.,13,.,CASSRSGPTEQFF,TGCGCCAGCAGCCGAAGCGGGCCGACTGAGCAGTTCTTC
TRBJ1-6,TRBV7-8,TRBD1,15,few,CASSLSGTVRSPLHF,TGTGCCAGCAGCTTATCCGGGACAGTCCGTTCACCCCTCCACTTT
TRBJ1-6,TRBV6-1,.,12,few,CASLRPNSPLHF,TGTGCCAGCCTGCGGCCTAATTCACCCCTCCACTTT
TRBJ1-5,TRBV6-6,TRBD1,14,.,CASNTQGHGQPQHF,TGTGCCAGCAACACACAGGGGCATGGTCAGCCCCAGCATTTT
TRBJ1-1,TRBV6-6,TRBD1,15,.,CASSTPRDRGFEAFF,TGTGCCAGCAGTACTCCTCGGGACAGGGGGTTTGAAGCTTTCTTT
TRBJ2-5,TRBV5-6,TRBD2,17,.,CASSWGLAGGPRETQYF,TGTGCCAGCAGTTGGGGACTAGCGGGGGGGCCGCGGGAGACCCAGTACTTC
TRBJ2-5,TRBV11-3,.,14,.,CASKGGGFQETQYF,TGTGCCAGCAAAGGGGGAGGGTTCCAAGAGACCCAGTACTTC
TRBJ1-2,TRBV7-2,TRBD1,15,.,CASGSDPGQGKGYTF,TGTGCCAGCGGATCCGATCCGGGACAGGGGAAAGGCTACACCTTC
TRBJ2-1,TRBV27,.,12,.,CASSLSGHEQFF,TGTGCCAGCAGTTTGAGTGGGCATGAGCAGTTCTTC
TRBJ2-6,TRBV7-2,.,15,.,CASSLYPSGANVLTF,TGTGCCAGCAGCTTATATCCCTCTGGGGCCAACGTCCTGACTTTC
TRBJ2-3,TRBV19,TRBD1,15,.,CASNLGQGGADTQYF,TGTGCCAGTAACCTTGGACAGGGGGGGGCAGATACGCAGTATTTT
TRBJ1-2,TRBV9,TRBD1,16,few,CASSAYDREAGYGYTF,TGTGCCAGCAGCGCCTACGACAGGGAGGCTGGCTATGGCTACACCTTC
TRBJ2-7,TRBV29-1,TRBD2,15,.,CSVEDLAGGPSEQYF,TGCAGCGTTGAAGATCTAGCGGGGGGGCCCTCCGAGCAGTACTTC
TRBJ2-1,TRBV6-4,TRBD2,15,.,CASSDDSGGLNEQFF,TGTGCCAGCAGTGATGACAGCGGGGGATTGAATGAGCAGTTCTTC
TRBJ2-1,TRBV25-1,TRBD2,15,.,CASSEVGGGANEQFF,TGTGCCAGCAGTGAAGTGGGCGGGGGGGCCAATGAGCAGTTCTTC
TRBJ1-5,TRBV6-1,.,18,.,CASSEPATGRSSNQPQHF,TGTGCCAGCAGTGAGCCTGCGACAGGCCGCTCCAGCAATCAGCCCCAGCATTTT
TRBJ2-1,TRBV4-1,TRBD1,15,.,CASSQETGVYNEQFF,TGCGCCAGCAGCCAAGAAACAGGGGTGTACAATGAGCAGTTCTTC
TRBJ1-2,TRBV5-4,.,14,.,CASSLPGSNYGYTF,TGTGCCAGCAGCTTGCCCGGGAGTAACTATGGCTACACCTTC